These 30 T cell receptor beta chains share one sample of origin, sequenced in a study of control samples from healthy donors and cancer patients (dated by TCRdb to the early 2020s). Preparation of the library involved the immunoSEQ multiplex PCR assay. TCRdb retrieved this table from immuneACCESS and kept in-frame rearrangements only. Not all clones are present; in checked studies, unresolved V genes account for under half, and no reason is known for the remainder. This sample has about 190,000 clones in its table, and 85% to 95% of those were observed once. The ten most abundant clones make up about 1.5% of the sample. Input material: blood. The receptors come from a man aged 18 to 30 in good health.

This chain links TRBV19 with TRBJ1-3; D is ambiguous. V dropped 4 bases and J dropped 0 bases, with 7 bases sitting between them. The CDR3 covers 14 residues. Germline assignment: CDR1 LNHDA and CDR2 SQIVND (reference sequence). CDR3 amino acids: CASSNPSSGNTIYF. The CDR3 coding sequence is TGTGCCAGTAGTAACCCAAGCTCTGGAAACACCATATATTTT.

This CDR3 reads CASSQQGGTEAFF. CDR3 in DNA: TGTGCCAGCAGCCAACAGGGCGGCACTGAAGCTTTCTTT. V gene TRBV3-1 (or the pseudogene TRBV3-2) combines with J gene TRBJ1-1; possible D gene TRBD1, 5 bases. V was cut by 2 bases and J by 4 bases, with 8 bases left in between. Per the germline V gene, CDR1 is LGHDT and CDR2 is YNNKEL (reference sequence). This CDR3 is built from 13 residues.

The chain has TRBV2 and TRBJ2-3; D not resolved. Germline V CDR1 and CDR2: SNHLY, FYNNEI. The CDR3 consists of 14 residues. Trimming took 3 bases from V and 1 from J, leaving 8 bases between them. The CDR3 DNA reads as TGTGCCAGCAGTGATAGGTATGGCACAGATACGCAGTATTTT. Its translation: CASSDRYGTDTQYF.

J is TRBJ2-2 and V is TRBV25-1; a weak D match, TRBD1 (6 bases). Trimming pared 5 bases from V and 3 bases from J, leaving 16 bases between. Germline V gene lookup returns CDR1 MGHDK and CDR2 SYGVNS. The CDR3 contains 16 residues. The CDR3 spells CASSLKTTGDTGELFF. DNA of the CDR3: TGTGCCAGCAGTCTCAAGACGACAGGAGACACCGGGGAGCTGTTTTTT.

This sequence joins TRBV5-1 and TRBJ1-3; the D gene is possibly TRBD1 (6 bases). V was shortened by 0 bases and J by 2 bases, with 6 bases between the two germline ends. CDR3 length: 14 amino acids. Germline assignment: CDR1 SGHRS and CDR2 YFSETQ. The CDR3 loop is CASSLGTAGNTIYF. Here the CDR3 DNA reads TGCGCCAGCAGCTTGGGGACAGCTGGAAACACCATATATTTT.

The chain recombines TRBV6-4 with TRBJ2-2; a weak D match, TRBD2 (6 bases). Germline CDR1 MRHNA, CDR2 SNTAGT. V was pared by 6 bases and J by 2 bases, with 16 bases between. This CDR3 comprises 16 residues. Here the CDR3 DNA reads TGTGCCAGCAGCGCAACCCCAGGGACTAACACCGGGGAGCTGTTTTTT. Translating gives CASSATPGTNTGELFF.

CDR3 sequence: CASSGEKWTGASYEQYF. The CDR3 DNA sequence: TGTGCCAGCAGCGGTGAGAAGTGGACAGGGGCCTCCTACGAGCAGTACTTC. The chain couples TRBV2 to TRBJ2-7; 9 positions agree with TRBD1. Trimming at V came to 6 bases and at J to 0 bases, leaving 12 bases not matched to a gene. The CDR3 has 17 residues. Germline V gives CDR1 SNHLY, CDR2 FYNNEI.

The chain links TRBV3-1 (or the pseudogene TRBV3-2) to TRBJ1-1, with D uncertain. The V end was cut by 11 bases, the J end by 1 base, with 11 bases between. The CDR3 covers 12 residues. The germline gives CDR1 LGHDT, CDR2 YNNKEL (reference sequence). In DNA, the CDR3 is TGTGCCTCTACCGGGAAGAACACTGAAGCTTTCTTT. Its protein product is CASTGKNTEAFF.

The V call is TRBV18, the J call TRBJ2-3; D remains unclear. CDR3 size: 15 residues. The germline V gene has CDR1 KGHSH and CDR2 LQKENI. Trimming took 7 bases from V and 2 from J, leaving 16 bases between them. CDR3 DNA sequence: TGTGCCAGCTGGGCTACGCGCACGAACACAGATACGCAGTATTTT. The encoded protein is CASWATRTNTDTQYF.

J is TRBJ2-7 and V is TRBV7-2; TRBD1 might be the D (5 bases). V lost 3 bases and J 7 bases, leaving 13 bases between the germline ends. This CDR3 has 13 residues. Per the germline V gene, CDR1 is SGHTA and CDR2 is FQGNSA. CDR3 region: CASSFQAAGEQYF. As DNA, the CDR3 is TGTGCCAGCAGCTTTCAGGCCGCAGGGGAGCAGTACTTC.

The chain recombines TRBV12-3 or TRBV12-4 with TRBJ1-3; D possibly corresponds to TRBD1 (6 bases). V was cut by 8 bases and J by 4 bases, with 9 bases left in between. The CDR3 contains 12 residues. The CDR3, as DNA: TGTGCCAGCGGTAGGGGGGGAAACACCATATATTTT. As protein: CASGRGGNTIYF.

This chain uses TRBV19 with TRBJ2-1, with D maybe TRBD2 (8 bases). CDR1 and CDR2 (germline): LNHDA, SQIVND (reference sequence). The CDR3 totals 14 residues. V shed 9 bases and J shed 4 bases, with 16 bases lying between them. CDR3 amino acids: CASIAGGQYNEQFF. DNA of the CDR3: TGTGCCAGCATCGCGGGGGGACAGTACAATGAGCAGTTCTTC.

J is TRBJ2-3 and V is TRBV7-2, with D hard to call. This CDR3 has 15 residues. CDR1 and CDR2 from the germline V gene are SGHTA and FQGNSA. V was clipped by 0 bases and J by 0 bases, with 7 bases between them. Written as DNA, the CDR3 is TGTGCCAGCAGCTTAGCCTATACCAGCACAGATACGCAGTATTTT. Translated: CASSLAYTSTDTQYF. The entire variable domain, with the rest obtained from reference TRBV7-2 and TRBJ2-3, is as follows: GAGVSQSPSNKVTEKGKDVELRCDPISGHTALYWYRQSLGQGLEFLIYFQGNSAPDKSGLPSDRFSAERTGGSVSTLTIQRTQQEDSAVYLCASSLAYTSTDTQYFGPGTRLTVL.

This clone was detected once. The V call is TRBV2, the J call TRBJ1-5; D is unresolved. This CDR3 is built from 15 residues. V was cut by 4 bases and J by 0 bases, with 10 bases left in between. Looked up from germline, CDR1 is SNHLY and CDR2 is FYNNEI. CDR3 DNA sequence: TGTGCCAGCAGTGCGGAACTTTATAGCAATCAGCCCCAGCATTTT. Its protein is CASSAELYSNQPQHF.

This clone was seen just once. The rearrangement joins TRBV19 to TRBJ1-4; the D gene is possibly TRBD1 (5 bases). The V end lost 3 bases, the J end lost 5 bases, and 13 bases lay between the germline ends. The CDR3 runs 15 residues. CDR1 is LNHDA and CDR2 is SQIVND in the germline V gene (reference sequence). For the CDR3, the DNA is TGTGCCAGTAGTATTTCGGGGACGGTGAATGAAAAACTGTTTTTT. Protein product: CASSISGTVNEKLFF.

This clone came up a few times. The CDR3 DNA reads as TGTGCCAGCAGTGAAATGGGCGAGCAGTACTTC. Encoded protein: CASSEMGEQYF. J is TRBJ2-7 and V is TRBV6-1; D uncertain. V was clipped by 2 bases and J by 6 bases, with 5 bases between them. The germline V gene encodes CDR1 MNHNS and CDR2 SASEGT. This CDR3 has 11 amino acids.

The chain links TRBV7-9 to TRBJ1-5, with 8 bases fitting TRBD1. Germline V lookup: CDR1 SEHNR, CDR2 FQNEAQ (reference sequence). Unmatched junction bases numbered 6, after V lost 1 base and J lost 4 bases. CDR3 length: 16 residues. This CDR3 is CASSLGVRGQNQPQHF. As DNA, the CDR3 is TGTGCCAGCAGCTTAGGGGTCAGGGGGCAGAATCAGCCCCAGCATTTT.

This chain uses TRBV19 with TRBJ1-1; D may be TRBD1 (5 bases). This CDR3 has 14 amino acids. The germline V gene has CDR1 LNHDA and CDR2 SQIVND (reference sequence). V dropped 5 bases and J dropped 2 bases, with 12 bases sitting between them. The CDR3 bases are TGTGCCAGTAGTTATCAGGGACTTAACACTGAAGCTTTCTTT. Its protein product is CASSYQGLNTEAFF. Filled out from reference TRBV19 and TRBJ1-1, the complete variable domain reads DGGITQSPKYLFRKEGQNVTLSCEQNLNHDAMYWYRQDPGQGLRLIYYSQIVNDFQKGDIAEGYSVSREKKESFPLTVTSAQKNPTAFYLCASSYQGLNTEAFFGQGTRLTVV.

The DNA of the CDR3 is TGTGCCAGCAGTGATGCAGGGGAAGAAAAACTGTTTTTT. Amino acid sequence: CASSDAGEEKLFF. J is TRBJ1-4 and V is TRBV6-1, with D maybe TRBD1 (6 bases). CDR1 MNHNS and CDR2 SASEGT come from the germline V gene. The CDR3 has 13 amino acids. V shed 3 bases and J shed 8 bases, with 10 bases lying between them.

This rearrangement joins TRBV7-2 to TRBJ1-5; 11 nucleotides align to TRBD1. Germline assignment: CDR1 SGHTA and CDR2 FQGNSA. There are 15 residues in the CDR3. Trimming removed 4 bases from V and 7 bases from J; junction bases left unmatched: 6. CDR3: CASSSGRDRGQPQHF. CDR3 DNA sequence: TGTGCCAGCAGCTCCGGCCGGGACAGGGGGCAGCCCCAGCATTTT.

DNA for the CDR3: TGTGCCAGCTCACCCGAAGGGAAGGGAACTGAAGCTTTCTTT. Protein sequence: CASSPEGKGTEAFF. The V call is TRBV18, the J call TRBJ1-1; no clear D gene. Germline CDR1 is KGHSH and CDR2 is LQKENI. This CDR3 region has 14 residues. Trimming left V 3 bases short and J 5 bases short, with 13 bases between.

V gene TRBV27 combines with J gene TRBJ2-2; 9 nucleotides align to TRBD1. V lost 10 bases to trimming and J lost 4 bases; unmatched junction nucleotides: 22. Germline V lookup: CDR1 MNHEY, CDR2 SMNVEV (reference sequence). CDR3 size: 19 residues. In DNA form, the CDR3 reads TGTGCCACCCCTGAGTGGGACAGGGTTCTAGATGGTAGCACCGGGGAGCTGTTTTTT. It codes for CATPEWDRVLDGSTGELFF.

V gene TRBV7-2 combines with J gene TRBJ2-1; no definite D call. This CDR3 comprises 13 residues. Trimming pared 1 base from V and 4 bases from J, leaving 5 bases between. Germline lookup yields CDR1 SGHTA and CDR2 FQGNSA. The CDR3 nucleotides are TGTGCCAGCAGCTTAGAGGTTTACAATGAGCAGTTCTTC. Protein sequence: CASSLEVYNEQFF.

The chain uses TRBV30 and TRBJ2-4; possibly TRBD2 for D (6 bases). V was cut by 1 base and J by 3 bases, with 16 bases left in between. The CDR3 spans 16 residues. Germline V gives CDR1 GTSNPN, CDR2 SVGIG (reference sequence). The CDR3 DNA is TGTGCCTGGAGTGATGGAGGCCTCGGGAGCAAAAACATTCAGTACTTC. Residues: CAWSDGGLGSKNIQYF.

The rearrangement uses TRBV5-1 and TRBJ1-1; D unresolved. Germline V gene sequence: CDR1 SGHRS, CDR2 YFSETQ. Trimming took 5 bases from V and 0 from J, leaving 11 bases between them. CDR3 length equals 14 residues. The CDR3: CASRRRGMNTEAFF. CDR3 sequence (DNA): TGCGCCAGCAGGCGCCGGGGAATGAACACTGAAGCTTTCTTT.

The chain combines TRBV19 with TRBJ1-4; D is perhaps TRBD1 (5 bases). The CDR3 covers 16 residues. Deletions cut 4 bases from V and 0 bases from J, with 12 bases between. Germline V gives CDR1 LNHDA, CDR2 SQIVND (reference sequence). The CDR3 sequence: CASSRGLPATNEKLFF. The CDR3 nucleotides read TGTGCCAGTAGTAGGGGACTCCCTGCAACTAATGAAAAACTGTTTTTT.

The chain carries TRBV24-1 and TRBJ1-1, with a tentative D call TRBD1 (5 bases). V was cut by 2 bases and J by 1 base, with 10 bases left in between. CDR3 length: 15 residues. In germline, CDR1 is KGHDR, CDR2 SFDVKD. This CDR3 reads CATSDSRGPNTEAFF. CDR3 DNA: TGTGCCACCAGTGATTCCCGGGGCCCGAACACTGAAGCTTTCTTT.

The rearrangement links TRBV21-1 to TRBJ1-1. TRBV21-1 is classified as a pseudogene. The CDR3 has 15 residues. The CDR3 DNA follows: TGTGCCAGCAGCAAAGATCGGCCCACTAACACTGAAGCTTTCTTT. This gives the protein CASSKDRPTNTEAFF.

J is TRBJ2-3 and V is TRBV15, with D possibly being TRBD1 (5 bases). Germline V gene data show CDR1 as LNHNV and CDR2 as YYDKDF (reference sequence). The CDR3 spans 17 residues. The V gene lost 0 bases and the J gene lost 4 bases, with 17 bases spanning the gap. CDR3 nucleotide sequence: TGTGCCACCAGCAGAGATTTAGGGCAGGGCAGCCCAGATACGCAGTATTTT. Translated, it gives CATSRDLGQGSPDTQYF.

This clone was seen only a few times. The chain is built from TRBV18 and TRBJ1-6; D might be TRBD1 (6 bases). V was pared by 6 bases and J by 8 bases, with 14 bases between. Per germline, CDR1 KGHSH and CDR2 LQKENI. The CDR3 has 14 amino acids. The CDR3 nucleotides read TGTGCCAGCTCCCCAGGGGACTCTTATTCACCCCTCCACTTT. Translating gives CASSPGDSYSPLHF.